These 31 T cell receptor beta chains were sequenced from one sample in a study of tumor-infiltrating lymphocytes in primary liver carcinoma. Making TCR beta cDNA involved approximately 0.5 ug total RNA and a constant-region primer. For TCR beta, libraries were produced by three nested multiplex PCR rounds using slightly modified ARM-PCR. Each of the first two PCR rounds ran approximately 11 cycles with TRBV1-TRBV30 forward and C-beta reverse primers. TCRdb re-called the multiplex PCR reads through MiXCR, storing one row per CDR3 protein. Here the sample spans about 92,000 distinct CDR3 sequences, 68% being singletons. Co-extracting RNA and DNA was done with roughly 17-31 mg of unsorted bulk tissue as input. The sequenced sample consisted of tumor-adjacent normal liver tissue. The receptors stem from a man aged 35 to 55 with primary liver carcinoma and hepatitis B virus infection.

Turning to this clonotype: A much larger clone differs from this one at a single base, so this may be a read error. The chain employs TRBV6-1 and TRBJ2-1, with D possibly being TRBD1 or TRBD2 (5 bases each). CDR1 MNHNS and CDR2 SASEGT come from the germline V gene. CDR3 size: 13 residues. CDR3 DNA: TGTGCCAGCAGTCCGGGGCCCTACAATAAGCAGTTCTTC. Amino acid sequence: CASSPGPYNKQFF.

Only one count was recorded for this clonotype. The rearrangement uses TRBV29-1 and TRBJ2-3; possible D gene TRBD1, 5 bases. Germline values: CDR1 SQVTM, CDR2 ANQGSEA. V was pared by 8 bases and J by 6 bases, with 18 bases between. This CDR3 has 13 amino acids. The CDR3: CSIPQGQGDTQYF. The CDR3, as DNA: TGCAGCATCCCTCAGGGCCAAGGGGATACGCAGTATTTT.

This clonotype was picked up a small number of times. V gene TRBV20-1 combines with J gene TRBJ2-1, with a possible D match to TRBD2 (6 bases). Germline values: CDR1 DFQATT, CDR2 SNEGSKA (reference sequence). CDR3 length: 13 residues. The CDR3 loop is CRVGLATYNEQFF. The CDR3, as DNA: TGCAGGGTAGGCCTAGCGACCTACAATGAGCAGTTCTTC.

The CDR3 loop is CASSLEQAKNIQYF. Written as DNA, the CDR3 is TGCGCCAGCAGCTTGGAACAGGCCAAAAACATTCAGTACTTC. The chain employs TRBV5-1 and TRBJ2-4; D unresolved. Trimming shortened V by 0 bases and J by 1 base, and 5 bases separated the two germline ends. From germline, CDR1 is SGHRS and CDR2 YFSETQ. This CDR3 has 14 residues.

Details on this clonotype: The junction and the germline gene differ at one end; a read error may be behind it. The rearrangement links TRBV11-2 to TRBJ1-3; no clear D. The germline CDR1 and CDR2 sequences are SGHAT and FQNNGV. The CDR3 covers 16 residues. DNA of the CDR3: TGTACCAGCAGTTTAGATGAGGGATGGACTGGAAACACCATATACTTT. Its protein is CTSSLDEGWTGNTIYF.

There are a few counts of this clonotype. This may come from a read error, since a much larger clone is one base off. V is TRBV4-2 and J is TRBJ2-1; 9 bases are a match to TRBD2. The CDR3 loop spans 15 amino acids. J was trimmed by 5 bases and V by 2 bases; bases with no gene match: 4. Germline V gene lookup returns CDR1 LGHNA and CDR2 YNFKEQ. The DNA of the CDR3 is TGTGCCAGCAGCCAATGCGGGAGGGGGGACAATGAGCAGTTCTTC. This gives the protein CASSQCGRGDNEQFF.

As to this clonotype: Germline and junction disagree at one end, which may indicate a read error. The V and J genes are TRBV11-2 and TRBJ2-7; D is unclear. Germline V gives CDR1 SGHAT, CDR2 FQNNGV. CDR3 length: 14 amino acids. This CDR3 is CASSLDVWACEQYF. The DNA for the CDR3 is TGTGCTAGCAGCTTAGATGTGTGGGCCTGCGAGCAGTACTTC. Full variable domain (remainder filled in from reference TRBV11-2 and TRBJ2-7): EAGVAQSPRYKIIEKRQSVAFWCNPISGHATLYWYQQILGQGPKLLIQFQNNGVVDDSQLPKDRFSAERLKGVDSTLKIQPAKLEDSAVYLCASSLDVWACEQYFGPGTRLTVT.

A word on this clonotype: The CDR3 does not end in the conserved phenylalanine or tryptophan, so this is likely a read error. The chain recombines TRBV4-1 with TRBJ2-7; 10 bases match TRBD2. This CDR3 has 16 residues. Germline CDR1 is MGHRA and CDR2 is YSYEKL. The CDR3: CGSSQERTSGRYEQYI. The CDR3 DNA follows: TGCGGCAGCAGCCAAGAACGGACTAGCGGACGCTACGAGCAGTACATC.

About this clonotype: This could be a read error, since a much larger clone is one nucleotide away. V and J are TRBV5-1 and TRBJ1-2; no reliable D call. Germline V CDR1 and CDR2: SGHRS, YFSETQ. CDR3 length equals 12 residues. The CDR3 DNA reads as TGCCCCAGCAGCTTGGGAGGTGGCGGCTACACCTTC. Its translation: CPSSLGGGGYTF.

This clonotype was seen just once. A much larger clone differs by one base, so this may be a read error. The rearrangement uses TRBV6-1 and TRBJ2-1; D unresolved. This CDR3 spans 12 amino acids. Germline lookup yields CDR1 MNHNS and CDR2 SASEGT. Trimming shortened V by 10 bases and J by 3 bases, and 10 bases separated the two germline ends. CDR3 sequence (DNA): TGTGCCACTAGTGAGTTCTACAATGAGCAGTTCTTC. Protein sequence: CATSEFYNEQFF.

Details on this clonotype: A single base separates this from a much larger clone, so it may be a read error. This chain uses TRBV10-3 with TRBJ1-2; no clear D gene. Per germline, CDR1 ENHRY and CDR2 SYGVKD. CDR3 size: 14 residues. Trimming pared 7 bases from V and 10 bases from J, leaving 22 bases between. CDR3 in DNA: TGTGCCATCAATGGAACTAGGAGCCCTCATGACTACACCTTC. It encodes CAINGTRSPHDYTF.

As to this clonotype: A read error may account for a junction end that differs from germline. The chain has TRBV11-2 and TRBJ2-3; 7 bases line up with TRBD2. The germline CDR1 and CDR2 sequences are SGHAT and FQNNGV. The CDR3 totals 15 residues. The CDR3 coding sequence is TGTGCCAACAGCTCCGGGACTAACGGGAGGGATACGCAGTATTTT. Translation gives CANSSGTNGRDTQYF.

In regard to this clonotype: The CDR3 ends on some other residue instead of the conserved phenylalanine or tryptophan, so this is likely a read error. The chain couples TRBV11-2 to TRBJ2-7; D possibly uses TRBD1 or TRBD2 (5 bases each). The ends were cut back, 4 bases at V and 7 bases at J, with 8 bases in the middle. The germline V gene encodes CDR1 SGHAT and CDR2 FQNNGV. The CDR3 totals 11 residues. The CDR3 is CASSSEGEQYL. The CDR3 region has the DNA TGTGCCAGCAGCTCAGAGGGGGAGCAGTACCTC.

The chain couples TRBV10-3 to TRBJ2-7; no clear D gene. This CDR3 has 14 amino acids. CDR1 and CDR2 from the germline V gene are ENHRY and SYGVKD. With 3 bases removed from V and 3 bases from J, the gap between germline ends came to 12 bases. For the CDR3, the DNA is TGTGCCATCAGTGACCCGCTGGACCACTACGAGCAGTACTTC. Protein: CAISDPLDHYEQYF.

The chain recombines TRBV11-2 with TRBJ2-2; 8 bases map to TRBD2. Unmatched junction bases numbered 12, after V lost 1 base and J lost 8 bases. The length of the CDR3 is 17 residues. Germline CDR1 reads SGHAT; CDR2 reads FQNNGV. The CDR3 loop is CASSLGPTGGLTGELFF. CDR3 bases: TGTGCCAGCAGCTTAGGTCCTACGGGAGGGCTCACAGGGGAGCTGTTTTTT.

About this clonotype itself: The junction departs from germline at one end; a sequencing error may be responsible. This chain joins TRBV7-8 and TRBJ2-1, with unresolved D. Germline loops: CDR1 SGHVS, CDR2 FQNEAQ. CDR3 length: 16 residues. The CDR3 sequence: CASSLQALSSYSELFF. Written as DNA, the CDR3 is TGTGCCAGCAGCTTACAAGCTCTGAGCTCCTACAGTGAGCTGTTCTTC.

About this clonotype: An end of the junction differs from the germline gene, which may be a read error. The V gene is TRBV5-1, the J gene TRBJ1-1; D is perhaps TRBD1 (6 bases). CDR1 and CDR2 (germline): SGHRS, YFSETQ. There are 14 residues in the CDR3. CDR3 protein: CASSLGGGETVAFF. The CDR3 nucleotides are TGCGCCAGCAGTTTGGGCGGGGGCGAGACTGTAGCTTTCTTT.

In its sample, this clonotype was seen many times. J is TRBJ2-1 and V is TRBV5-1; D is unresolved. CDR1 SGHRS and CDR2 YFSETQ come from the germline V gene. CDR3 length: 15 amino acids. With 4 bases removed from V and 0 bases from J, the gap between germline ends came to 11 bases. The DNA of the CDR3 is TGCGCCAGCAGCATCGACACGAGCTCCTACAATGAGCAGTTCTTC. Its translation: CASSIDTSSYNEQFF.

This clonotype is medium-sized in the sample. The chain is built from TRBV11-3 and TRBJ2-7; 11 nucleotides match TRBD2. V trimming: 7 bases; J trimming: 8 bases; junction bases outside the gene matches: 13. The CDR3 runs 15 residues. The germline gives CDR1 SGHNT, CDR2 YENEEA. The CDR3 spells CASIPSTSGRGKQYF. The CDR3 nucleotides read TGTGCCAGCATCCCCTCTACTAGCGGGAGAGGTAAGCAGTACTTC.

This clonotype was recorded a few times. This may stem from a read error, because a much larger clone lies one nucleotide away. The rearrangement uses TRBV6-1 and TRBJ2-5; perhaps TRBD2 as D (5 bases). CDR1 is MNHNS and CDR2 is SASEGT in the germline V gene. CDR3 length: 11 residues. In DNA form, the CDR3 reads TGTACCAGCGGACTCCAAGAGACCCAGTACTTC. This encodes CTSGLQETQYF.

A remark on this clonotype: In this CDR3 the conserved last residue, phenylalanine or tryptophan, is missing, so a read error is likely. The chain links TRBV11-2 to TRBJ1-1; D may be TRBD1 (5 bases). V was shortened by 10 bases and J by 5 bases, with 17 bases between the two germline ends. Germline V gene data show CDR1 as SGHAT and CDR2 as FQNNGV. There are 13 residues in the CDR3. The CDR3 is CANNLWQGTEAFY. In nucleotides, the CDR3 is TGTGCCAACAACCTCTGGCAGGGAACTGAAGCTTTCTAT.

The chain joins TRBV6-5 to TRBJ2-7; no clear D. From germline, CDR1 is MNHEY and CDR2 SVGAGI. The CDR3 is 14 amino acids. The V gene lost 8 bases and the J gene lost 10 bases, with 24 bases spanning the gap. CDR3 nucleotides: TGTGCCAGCGGTTTGAACCCGACGCCTTATGAACAGTACTTC. Its protein product is CASGLNPTPYEQYF.

As for this clonotype: One junction end does not reproduce the germline sequence, and a read error may be involved. V and J are TRBV6-2 or TRBV6-3 and TRBJ2-1, with 7 bases fitting TRBD2. Germline V gene sequence: CDR1 MNHEY, CDR2 SVGEGT. This CDR3 is 17 amino acids long. CDR3 region: CASSYLVVGGLNNEQFF. The CDR3 region has the DNA TGTGCCAGTAGTTACCTTGTAGTGGGAGGGCTAAACAATGAGCAGTTCTTC.

As for this clonotype: A read error is possible here, since a much larger clone lies one base away. The chain uses TRBV7-9 and TRBJ2-1, with D unresolved. The CDR3 is made up of 16 amino acids. Germline values: CDR1 SEHNR, CDR2 FQNEAQ (reference sequence). CDR3: CDSSSSGPQQWAEQFF. The CDR3, as DNA: TGTGACAGCAGCTCTAGTGGGCCCCAGCAGTGGGCTGAGCAGTTCTTC.

Turning to this clonotype: A junction boundary mismatches the germline segment, possibly from a read error. The gene calls are TRBV6-5 and TRBJ2-2; weak D call: TRBD2 (6 bases). CDR1 is MNHEY, CDR2 SVGAGI, per germline. The CDR3 extends over 12 amino acids. The CDR3 region has the DNA TGTGCCAGTTGGGCGAACACCCGGGAGCTGTTCTTT. As protein: CASWANTRELFF.

The gene calls are TRBV11-2 and TRBJ2-1; D gene unclear. The V gene's germline CDR1 is SGHAT and CDR2 FQNNGV. This CDR3 is built from 13 residues. Trimming pared 6 bases from V and 10 bases from J, leaving 16 bases between. CDR3 sequence: CASSQLGLQEQFF. For the CDR3, the DNA is TGTGCCAGCAGTCAACTCGGCTTGCAGGAGCAGTTCTTC.

Notes on this clonotype: Given the absence of the conserved phenylalanine or tryptophan at the CDR3 end, a read error is likely. The chain joins TRBV6-1 to TRBJ2-3, with D perhaps matching TRBD2 (5 bases). The CDR3 totals 15 residues. CDR1 and CDR2 (germline): MNHNS, SASEGT. The CDR3 region is CAGSPGVGATDTQYS. The CDR3 region has the DNA TGTGCCGGCAGTCCCGGGGTGGGTGCCACAGATACGCAGTATTCT.

This clonotype was found a few times. The junction departs from germline at one end; a sequencing error may be responsible. The chain joins TRBV29-1 to TRBJ2-1; no clear D gene. The CDR3 contains 10 residues. CDR1 is SQVTM, CDR2 ANQGSEA, per germline. For the CDR3, the DNA is TGCAACGTTGCCCCAAATGGGCAGTTCTTC. Encoded protein: CNVAPNGQFF.

A word on this clonotype: A much larger clone differs from this one at a single base, so this may be a read error. The chain uses TRBV10-2 and TRBJ1-5, with 7 bases matching TRBD1. Germline V gene data show CDR1 as WSHSY and CDR2 as SAAADI. J lost 1 base, V lost 7 bases, and 4 bases had no gene match. This CDR3 region has 14 residues. CDR3 DNA: TGCGCCAGCAATGAACAGGGGAGCAATCAGCCCCAGCATTTT. The encoded protein is CASNEQGSNQPQHF.

The CDR3 reads CTRSETANYGYTF. CDR3 coding DNA: TGCACTAGAAGCGAGACAGCTAACTATGGCTACACCTTC. The chain recombines TRBV4-1 with TRBJ1-2; D may be TRBD1 (5 bases). The CDR3 length is 13 residues. Germline V lookup: CDR1 MGHRA, CDR2 YSYEKL.

This clonotype turned up a few times. A much larger clone differs from this one at a single base, so this may be a read error. CDR3 in DNA: TGTGCCAGCAGCTTACCAGGGGCAGATAAGCAGTATTTT. It translates to CASSLPGADKQYF. The rearrangement joins TRBV13 to TRBJ2-3, with D tentatively TRBD1 (6 bases). Germline CDR1 is PRHDT and CDR2 is FYEKMQ (reference sequence). The CDR3 has 13 residues.